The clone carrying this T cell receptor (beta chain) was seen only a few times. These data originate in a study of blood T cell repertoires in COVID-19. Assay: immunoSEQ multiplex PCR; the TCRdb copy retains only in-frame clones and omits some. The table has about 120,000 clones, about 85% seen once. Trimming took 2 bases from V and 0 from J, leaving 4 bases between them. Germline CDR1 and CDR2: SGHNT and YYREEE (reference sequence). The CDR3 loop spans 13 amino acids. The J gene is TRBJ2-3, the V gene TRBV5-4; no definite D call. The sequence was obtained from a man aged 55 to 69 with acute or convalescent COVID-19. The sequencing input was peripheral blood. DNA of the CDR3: TGTGCCAGCAGCTTTCCTAGCACAGATACGCAGTATTTT. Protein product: CASSFPSTDTQYF.